The TCR beta chain under discussion was sequenced for a study of T cells expressing NK-cell markers. Study details: Serological testing identified most of the eight sequenced donors as HCMV-seropositive and one as seronegative.

The CDR3 is made up of 14 amino acids. UMI-tagged 5'RACE template switching yielded the TCR beta cDNA. TCRdb reprocessed the 5' RACE reads, keeping one entry per CDR3 protein, no DNA. The clone table shows around 260,000 distinct CDR3 sequences, with the ten largest holding more than 3.5%. The chain combines TRBV12-3 or TRBV12-4 with TRBJ1-2. Sequenced: blood T cells: a sorted CD56 or NKG2C T cell subset, CD4+ or CD8+ T cells, or bulk PBMC T cells (not recorded which). The receptor comes from a woman aged 18-69 years in good health. CDR3 amino acids: CASTAVGRGYGYTF.